One and the same sample provided the 17 T cell receptor beta chains below, sequenced in a study of cytomegalovirus exposure and HLA in healthy donors. 13 Jbeta primers and 60 Vbeta primers were used for the PCR. Profiled with immunoSEQ multiplex PCR; TCRdb holds only in-frame clones, not every one. The table records 120,000 or so clones, 75% to 85% of them present only once. Sequences were obtained from PBMCs. The receptors here all came from a man aged 40-49 years in good health and CMV-seronegative.

CDR3 sequence (DNA): TGCGCCAGCAGCTTGTCCGGGACTGTGGGCAATTCACCCCTCCACTTT. It codes for CASSLSGTVGNSPLHF. The V and J genes are TRBV5-1 and TRBJ1-6; D is possibly TRBD1 (5 bases). With 1 base removed from V and 7 bases from J, the gap between germline ends came to 15 bases. Germline-derived CDR1 and CDR2 are SGHRS and YFSETQ. The CDR3 has 16 residues.

The chain has TRBV2 and TRBJ2-5; 7 bases fit TRBD2. V shed 1 base, J shed 4 bases, and the junction held 6 bases outside the gene matches. The germline gives CDR1 SNHLY, CDR2 FYNNEI. The CDR3 extends over 15 amino acids. Written as DNA, the CDR3 is TGTGCCAGCAGTGAAGGGGCGGGCGGGGGAGAGACCCAGTACTTC. It specifies CASSEGAGGGETQYF.

The J gene is TRBJ1-1, the V gene TRBV7-2, with D unclear. In germline, CDR1 is SGHTA, CDR2 FQGNSA. CDR3 size: 12 residues. V was trimmed by 8 bases and J by 4 bases, leaving 11 bases between them. This CDR3 reads CASHRRSTEAFF. The CDR3 region has the DNA TGTGCCAGCCACCGTAGGAGCACTGAAGCTTTCTTT.

This rearrangement joins TRBV6-5 to TRBJ1-2; maybe TRBD1 (6 bases). The V gene's germline CDR1 is MNHEY and CDR2 SVGAGI. Deletions cut 2 bases from V and 4 bases from J, with 11 bases between. This CDR3 has 14 amino acids. The CDR3 DNA reads as TGTGCCAGCAGTTACGGGAGAGGGGGCTATGGCTACACCTTC. Residues: CASSYGRGGYGYTF.

In its sample, this clone was seen once. The CDR3 loop reads CASSYSAECSYEQYF. Here the CDR3 DNA reads TGTGCCAGCAGTTACTCGGCAGAATGCTCCTACGAGCAGTACTTC. The J gene is TRBJ2-7, the V gene TRBV6-7; D uncertain. TRBV6-7 has ORF status, its function being uncertain. Trimming pared 0 bases from V and 0 bases from J, leaving 9 bases between. CDR3 length: 15 amino acids.

The chain has TRBV28 and TRBJ1-2; a weak D match, TRBD1 (6 bases). Germline-derived CDR1 and CDR2 are MDHEN and SYDVKM. V lost 4 bases and J 2 bases, leaving 8 bases between the germline ends. CDR3 size: 13 residues. CDR3 region: CASSYDRNYGYTF. DNA of the CDR3: TGTGCCAGCAGTTACGACAGGAACTATGGCTACACCTTC.

A few counts support this clone. The chain carries TRBV29-1 and TRBJ2-7, with 10 positions matching TRBD1. The CDR3 runs to 14 residues. J lost 6 bases, V lost 6 bases, and 11 bases had no gene match. Germline V gene lookup returns CDR1 SQVTM and CDR2 ANQGSEA. The CDR3 DNA sequence: TGCAGCGTCAAACCGGGACAGGGGTTGGTCGAGCAGTACTTC. Residues: CSVKPGQGLVEQYF.

The V and J genes are TRBV5-1 and TRBJ1-3; tentatively, D is TRBD1 (5 bases). The V gene lost 0 bases and the J gene lost 0 bases, with 7 bases spanning the gap. CDR3 length: 15 amino acids. Germline-derived CDR1 and CDR2 are SGHRS and YFSETQ. CDR3 DNA sequence: TGCGCCAGCAGCTTGGGACAGAACTCTGGAAACACCATATATTTT. Translated: CASSLGQNSGNTIYF.

The genes are TRBV4-1 and TRBJ2-1; D is possibly TRBD1 (6 bases). Germline CDR1 MGHRA, CDR2 YSYEKL. The CDR3 runs to 13 residues. The V gene lost 4 bases and the J gene lost 8 bases, with 12 bases spanning the gap. The CDR3 is CASSLLQGDEQFF. The CDR3 region has the DNA TGCGCCAGCAGCCTCCTACAGGGAGATGAGCAGTTCTTC.

The chain employs TRBV30 and TRBJ2-7, with 8 nucleotides matching TRBD1. Per the germline V gene, CDR1 is GTSNPN and CDR2 is SVGIG (reference sequence). Germline trimming cut 2 bases from V and 4 bases from J; bases unmatched to any gene: 10. CDR3 length: 15 residues. CDR3 sequence reads: CAWSSRQGRSYEQYF. In DNA, the CDR3 is TGTGCCTGGAGTTCCCGACAGGGGAGAAGTTACGAGCAGTACTTC.

V gene TRBV7-2 combines with J gene TRBJ2-5; 10 nucleotides align to TRBD2. The CDR3 totals 15 residues. Trimming took 3 bases from V and 5 from J; bases not matched to a gene: 6. Germline values: CDR1 SGHTA, CDR2 FQGNSA. Written as DNA, the CDR3 is TGTGCCAGCAGCTTTTCTGCTAGCGGGGGCGAGACCCAGTACTTC. Translated, it gives CASSFSASGGETQYF.

The chain couples TRBV28 to TRBJ1-2; D is possibly TRBD1 (5 bases). Between the trimmed V and J ends, which lost 2 bases and 4 bases, there was a span of 11 bases. From germline, CDR1 is MDHEN and CDR2 SYDVKM. The CDR3 totals 14 residues. CDR3 protein: CASSLQGGGYGYTF. CDR3 nucleotide sequence: TGTGCCAGCAGTTTACAGGGAGGCGGCTATGGCTACACCTTC.

The CDR3 bases are TGTGCCAGCAGTAAGGAGAGGGCCAGGTTAACTGAAGCTTTCTTT. This gives the protein CASSKERARLTEAFF. The V gene is TRBV28, the J gene TRBJ1-1, with unresolved D. Per germline, CDR1 MDHEN and CDR2 SYDVKM. V gave up 5 bases and J gave up 5 bases, with 18 bases separating them. The CDR3 runs 15 residues.

The chain uses TRBV28 and TRBJ2-2; the D gene is possibly TRBD2 (6 bases). Trimming left V 6 bases short and J 3 bases short, with 14 bases between. The V gene's germline CDR1 is MDHEN and CDR2 SYDVKM. CDR3 length: 15 residues. The CDR3 sequence: CASSSGTLYTGELFF. Written as DNA, the CDR3 is TGTGCCAGCAGCTCCGGGACTCTGTACACCGGGGAGCTGTTTTTT. The full variable domain, its missing parts supplied by reference TRBV28 and TRBJ2-2, is DVKVTQSSRYLVKRTGEKVFLECVQDMDHENMFWYRQDPGLGLRLIYFSYDVKMKEKGDIPEGYSVSREKKERFSLILESASTNQTSMYLCASSSGTLYTGELFFGEGSRLTVL.

The chain has TRBV29-1 and TRBJ2-1; 9 bases line up with TRBD2. The CDR3 is 14 residues long. V dropped 5 bases and J dropped 10; count of bases not matched to a gene: 12. Per the germline V gene, CDR1 is SQVTM and CDR2 is ANQGSEA. The CDR3 DNA sequence: TGCAGCGTTCAGGCGCTAGCGGGGAGGGCGGAGCAGTTCTTC. Its translation is CSVQALAGRAEQFF.

This chain links TRBV7-2 with TRBJ2-7; 10 bases fit TRBD2. The V segment lost 1 base and the J segment 6 bases; nucleotides outside the gene matches: 3. The CDR3 has 14 amino acids. Germline V CDR1 and CDR2: SGHTA, FQGNSA. The CDR3 DNA is TGTGCCAGCAGCTTAGGGCTAGCGGGAGTCGAGCAGTACTTC. Translated: CASSLGLAGVEQYF. The variable domain in full, with the rest retrieved from reference TRBV7-2 and TRBJ2-7, is GAGVSQSPSNKVTEKGKDVELRCDPISGHTALYWYRQSLGQGLEFLIYFQGNSAPDKSGLPSDRFSAERTGGSVSTLTIQRTQQEDSAVYLCASSLGLAGVEQYFGPGTRLTVT.

V is TRBV19 and J is TRBJ1-6; D may be TRBD1 (6 bases). The CDR3 runs 14 residues. CDR1 is LNHDA and CDR2 is SQIVND in the germline V gene (reference sequence). Trimming removed 5 bases at V and 5 bases at J, with 10 bases between. CDR3 in amino acids: CASSPDSHNSPLHF. The CDR3 region has the DNA TGTGCCAGTAGTCCGGACAGTCATAATTCACCCCTCCACTTT.